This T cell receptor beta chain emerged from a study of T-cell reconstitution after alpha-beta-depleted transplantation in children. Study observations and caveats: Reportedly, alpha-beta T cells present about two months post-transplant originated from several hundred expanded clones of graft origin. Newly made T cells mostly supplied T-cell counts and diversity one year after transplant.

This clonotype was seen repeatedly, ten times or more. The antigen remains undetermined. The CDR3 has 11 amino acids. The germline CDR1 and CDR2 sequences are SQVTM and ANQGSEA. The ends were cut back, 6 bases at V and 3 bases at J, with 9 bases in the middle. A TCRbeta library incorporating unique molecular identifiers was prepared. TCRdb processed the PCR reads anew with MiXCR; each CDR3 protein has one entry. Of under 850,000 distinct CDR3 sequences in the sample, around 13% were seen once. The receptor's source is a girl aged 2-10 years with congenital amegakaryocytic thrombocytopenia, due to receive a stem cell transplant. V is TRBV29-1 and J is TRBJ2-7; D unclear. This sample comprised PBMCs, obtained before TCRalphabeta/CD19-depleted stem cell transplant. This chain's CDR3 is CSVGWYYEQYF. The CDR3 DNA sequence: TGCAGCGTGGGGTGGTACTACGAGCAGTACTTC.